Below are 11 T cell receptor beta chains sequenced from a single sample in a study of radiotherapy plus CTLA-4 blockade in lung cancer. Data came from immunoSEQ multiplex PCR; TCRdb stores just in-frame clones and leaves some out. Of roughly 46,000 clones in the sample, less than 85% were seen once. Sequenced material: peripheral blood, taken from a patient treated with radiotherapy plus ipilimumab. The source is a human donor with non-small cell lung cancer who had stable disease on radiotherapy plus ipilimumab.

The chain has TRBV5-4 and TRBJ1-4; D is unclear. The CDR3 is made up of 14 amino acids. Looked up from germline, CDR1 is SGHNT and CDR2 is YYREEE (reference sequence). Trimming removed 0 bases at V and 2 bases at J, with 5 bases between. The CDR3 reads CASSLEATNEKLFF. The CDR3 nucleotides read TGTGCCAGCAGCTTGGAGGCTACTAATGAAAAACTGTTTTTT.

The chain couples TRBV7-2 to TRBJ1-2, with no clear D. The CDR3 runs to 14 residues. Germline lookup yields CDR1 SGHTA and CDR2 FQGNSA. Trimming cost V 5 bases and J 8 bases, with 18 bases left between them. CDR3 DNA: TGTGCCAGCAGCCCCCAGACCGGGTATAGGGGCTACACCTTC. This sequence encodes CASSPQTGYRGYTF. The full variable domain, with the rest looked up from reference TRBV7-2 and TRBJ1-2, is GAGVSQSPSNKVTEKGKDVELRCDPISGHTALYWYRQSLGQGLEFLIYFQGNSAPDKSGLPSDRFSAERTGGSVSTLTIQRTQQEDSAVYLCASSPQTGYRGYTFGSGTRLTVV.

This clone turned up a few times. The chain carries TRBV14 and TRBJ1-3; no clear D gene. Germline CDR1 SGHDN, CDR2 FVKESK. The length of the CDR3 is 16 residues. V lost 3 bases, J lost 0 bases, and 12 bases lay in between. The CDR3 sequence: CASSHFGGFSGNTIYF. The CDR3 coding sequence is TGTGCCAGCAGCCACTTCGGCGGTTTCTCTGGAAACACCATATATTTT.

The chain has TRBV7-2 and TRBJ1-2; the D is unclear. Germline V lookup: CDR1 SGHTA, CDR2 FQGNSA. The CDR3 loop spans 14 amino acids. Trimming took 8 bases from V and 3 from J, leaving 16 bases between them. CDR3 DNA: TGTGCCAGCCCCCACCCAGGTGGGTACTATGGCTACACCTTC. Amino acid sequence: CASPHPGGYYGYTF.

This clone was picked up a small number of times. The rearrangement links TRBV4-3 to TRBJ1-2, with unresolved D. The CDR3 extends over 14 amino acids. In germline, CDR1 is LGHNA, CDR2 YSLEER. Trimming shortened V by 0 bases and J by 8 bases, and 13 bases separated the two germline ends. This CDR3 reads CASSQDNGVGGYTF. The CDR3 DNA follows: TGCGCCAGCAGCCAAGATAATGGGGTTGGCGGCTACACCTTC.

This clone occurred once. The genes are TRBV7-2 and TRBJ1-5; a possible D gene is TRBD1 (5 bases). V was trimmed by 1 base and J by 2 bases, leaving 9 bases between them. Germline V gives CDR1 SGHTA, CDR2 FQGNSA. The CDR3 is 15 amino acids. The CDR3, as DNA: TGTGCCAGCAGCTTAGGATCGGGGGGCAATCAGCCCCAGCATTTT. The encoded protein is CASSLGSGGNQPQHF. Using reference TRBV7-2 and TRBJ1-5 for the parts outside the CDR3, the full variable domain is GAGVSQSPSNKVTEKGKDVELRCDPISGHTALYWYRQSLGQGLEFLIYFQGNSAPDKSGLPSDRFSAERTGGSVSTLTIQRTQQEDSAVYLCASSLGSGGNQPQHFGDGTRLSIL.

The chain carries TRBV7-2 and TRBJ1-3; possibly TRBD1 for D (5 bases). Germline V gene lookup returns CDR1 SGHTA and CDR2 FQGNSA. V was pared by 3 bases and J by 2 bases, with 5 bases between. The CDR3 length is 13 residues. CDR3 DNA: TGTGCCAGCAGCTTGGGGGCTGGAAACACCATATATTTT. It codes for CASSLGAGNTIYF.

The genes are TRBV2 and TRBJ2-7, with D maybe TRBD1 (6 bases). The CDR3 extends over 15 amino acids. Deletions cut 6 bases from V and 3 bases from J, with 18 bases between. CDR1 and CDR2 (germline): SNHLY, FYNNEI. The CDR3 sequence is CASSQGPRDNYEQYV. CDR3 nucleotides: TGTGCCAGCAGCCAGGGTCCACGGGACAACTACGAGCAGTACGTC.

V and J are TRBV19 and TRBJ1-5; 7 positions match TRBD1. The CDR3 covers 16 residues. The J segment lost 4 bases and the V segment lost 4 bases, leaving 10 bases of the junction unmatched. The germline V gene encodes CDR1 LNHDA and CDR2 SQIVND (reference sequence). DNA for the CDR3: TGTGCCAGTAGTAGGGACAGACGGGAAGGAAATCAGCCCCAGCATTTT. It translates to CASSRDRREGNQPQHF.

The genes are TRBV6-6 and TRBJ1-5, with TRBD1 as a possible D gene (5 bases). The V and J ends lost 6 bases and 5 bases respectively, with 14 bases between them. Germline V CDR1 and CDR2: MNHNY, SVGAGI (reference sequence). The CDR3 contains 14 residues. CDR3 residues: CASSAGPGHQPQHF. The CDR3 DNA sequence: TGTGCCAGCAGCGCCGGTCCAGGGCATCAGCCCCAGCATTTT.

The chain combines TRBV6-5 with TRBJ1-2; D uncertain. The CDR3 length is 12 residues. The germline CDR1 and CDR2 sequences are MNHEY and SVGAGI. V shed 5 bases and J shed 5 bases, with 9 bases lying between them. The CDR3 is CASSNSGYGYTF. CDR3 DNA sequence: TGTGCCAGCAGTAACAGCGGGTATGGCTACACCTTC.